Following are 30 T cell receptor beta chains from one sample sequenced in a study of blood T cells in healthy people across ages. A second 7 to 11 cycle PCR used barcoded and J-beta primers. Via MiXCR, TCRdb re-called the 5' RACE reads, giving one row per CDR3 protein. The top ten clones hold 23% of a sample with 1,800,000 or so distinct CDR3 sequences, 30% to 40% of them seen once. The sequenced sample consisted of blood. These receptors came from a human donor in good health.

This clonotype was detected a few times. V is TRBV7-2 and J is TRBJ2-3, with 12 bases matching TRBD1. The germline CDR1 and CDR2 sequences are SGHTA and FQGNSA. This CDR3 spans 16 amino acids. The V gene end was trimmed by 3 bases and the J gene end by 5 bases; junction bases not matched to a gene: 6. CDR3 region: CASSFSGQGAVDTQYF. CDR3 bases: TGTGCCAGCAGCTTTTCGGGACAGGGGGCTGTAGATACGCAGTATTTT. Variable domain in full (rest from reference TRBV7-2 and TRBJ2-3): GAGVSQSPSNKVTEKGKDVELRCDPISGHTALYWYRQSLGQGLEFLIYFQGNSAPDKSGLPSDRFSAERTGGSVSTLTIQRTQQEDSAVYLCASSFSGQGAVDTQYFGPGTRLTVL.

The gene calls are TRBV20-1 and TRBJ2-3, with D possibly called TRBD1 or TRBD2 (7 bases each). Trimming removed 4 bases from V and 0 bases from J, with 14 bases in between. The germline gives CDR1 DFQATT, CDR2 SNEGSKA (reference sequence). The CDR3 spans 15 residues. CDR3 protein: CSAIPGGVSTDTQYF. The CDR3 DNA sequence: TGCAGTGCTATCCCAGGGGGGGTGAGCACAGATACGCAGTATTTT.

CDR3 nucleotide sequence: TGCGCCAGCAGCCAATGGCTGACGAACACTGAAGCTTTCTTT. Encoded protein: CASSQWLTNTEAFF. The chain combines TRBV4-1 with TRBJ1-1; D is undetermined. This CDR3 has 14 amino acids. V was clipped by 2 bases and J by 1 base, with 8 bases between them. Germline values: CDR1 MGHRA, CDR2 YSYEKL.

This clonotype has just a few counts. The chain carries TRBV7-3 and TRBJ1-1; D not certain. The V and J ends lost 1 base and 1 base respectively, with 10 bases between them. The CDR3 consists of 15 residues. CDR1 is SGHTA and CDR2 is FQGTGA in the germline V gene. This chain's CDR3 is CASSLNRRSNTEAFF. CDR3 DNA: TGTGCCAGCAGCTTAAATAGACGGTCGAACACTGAAGCTTTCTTT.

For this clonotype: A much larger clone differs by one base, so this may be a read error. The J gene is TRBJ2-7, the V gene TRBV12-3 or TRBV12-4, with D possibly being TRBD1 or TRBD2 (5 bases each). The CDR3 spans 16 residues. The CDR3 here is CASSAALRDGIYEQDF. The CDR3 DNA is TGTGCCAGCAGTGCCGCCTTGAGGGACGGGATCTACGAGCAGGACTTC.

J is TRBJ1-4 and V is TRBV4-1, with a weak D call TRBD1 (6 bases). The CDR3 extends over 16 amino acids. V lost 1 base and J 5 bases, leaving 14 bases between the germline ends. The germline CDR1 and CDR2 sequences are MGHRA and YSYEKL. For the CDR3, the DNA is TGCGCCAGCAGCCAAGGGGGTGCAGGGGCAAATGAAAAACTGTTTTTT. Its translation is CASSQGGAGANEKLFF.

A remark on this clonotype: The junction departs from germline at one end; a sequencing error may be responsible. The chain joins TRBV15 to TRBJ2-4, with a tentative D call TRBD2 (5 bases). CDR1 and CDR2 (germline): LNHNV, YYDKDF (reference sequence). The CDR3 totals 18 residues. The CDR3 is CATSRDARSAIAKTIQYF. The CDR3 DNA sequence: TGTGCCACCAGCAGAGATGCGCGTAGCGCAATAGCCAAAACCATTCAGTACTTC.

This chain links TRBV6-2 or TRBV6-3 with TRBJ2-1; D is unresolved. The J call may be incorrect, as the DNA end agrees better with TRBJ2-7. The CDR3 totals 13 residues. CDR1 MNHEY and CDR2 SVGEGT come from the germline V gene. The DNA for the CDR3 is TGTGCCAGCACCCGACGGGTCTACAATGAGCAGTACTTC. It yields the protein CASTRRVYNEQYF.

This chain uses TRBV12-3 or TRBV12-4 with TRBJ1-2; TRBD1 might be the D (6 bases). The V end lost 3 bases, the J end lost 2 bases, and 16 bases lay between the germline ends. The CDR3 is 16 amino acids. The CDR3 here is CASSFGFPGGNYGYTF. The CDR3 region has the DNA TGTGCCAGCAGTTTTGGGTTCCCCGGGGGCAACTATGGCTACACCTTC.

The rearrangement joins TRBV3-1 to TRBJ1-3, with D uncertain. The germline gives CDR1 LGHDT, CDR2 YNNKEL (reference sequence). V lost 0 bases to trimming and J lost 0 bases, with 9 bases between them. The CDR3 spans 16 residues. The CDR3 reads CASSQDFVVSGNTIYF. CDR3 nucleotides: TGTGCCAGCAGCCAAGATTTCGTAGTCTCTGGAAACACCATATATTTT.

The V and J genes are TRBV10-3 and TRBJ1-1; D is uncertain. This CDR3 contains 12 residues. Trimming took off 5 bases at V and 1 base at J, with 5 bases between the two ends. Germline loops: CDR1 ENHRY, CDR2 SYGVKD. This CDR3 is CAISKQNTEAFF. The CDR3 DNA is TGTGCCATCAGTAAACAGAACACTGAAGCTTTCTTT.

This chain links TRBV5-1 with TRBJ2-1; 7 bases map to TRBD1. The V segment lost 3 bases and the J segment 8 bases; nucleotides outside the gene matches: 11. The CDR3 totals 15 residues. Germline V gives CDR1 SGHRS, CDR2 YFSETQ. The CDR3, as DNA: TGCGCCAGCAGCTCTTTAGGGGGCATAGTCGATGAGCAGTTCTTC. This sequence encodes CASSSLGGIVDEQFF.

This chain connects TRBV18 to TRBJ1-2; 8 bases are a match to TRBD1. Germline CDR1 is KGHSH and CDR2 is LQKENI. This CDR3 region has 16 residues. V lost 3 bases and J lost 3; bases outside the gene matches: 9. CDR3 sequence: CASSPLRQGSDYGYTF. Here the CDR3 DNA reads TGTGCCAGCTCACCGCTAAGACAGGGGAGTGACTATGGCTACACCTTC.

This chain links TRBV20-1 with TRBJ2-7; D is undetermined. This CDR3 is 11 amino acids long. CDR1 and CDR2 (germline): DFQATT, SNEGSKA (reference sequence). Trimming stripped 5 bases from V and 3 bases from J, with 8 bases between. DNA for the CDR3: TGCAGTGCTGCTAAAGGCTACGAGCAGTACTTC. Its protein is CSAAKGYEQYF.

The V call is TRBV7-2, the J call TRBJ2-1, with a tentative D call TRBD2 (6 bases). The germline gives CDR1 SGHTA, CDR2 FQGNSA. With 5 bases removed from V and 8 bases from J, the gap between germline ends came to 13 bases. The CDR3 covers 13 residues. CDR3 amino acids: CASSAGTRDEQFF. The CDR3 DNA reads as TGTGCCAGCAGCGCGGGGACGAGGGATGAGCAGTTCTTC.

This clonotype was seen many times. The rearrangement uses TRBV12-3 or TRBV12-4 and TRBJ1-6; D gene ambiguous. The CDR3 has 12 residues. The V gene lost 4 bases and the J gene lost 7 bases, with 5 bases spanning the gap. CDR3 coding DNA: TGTGCCAGCAGTTCCGGGAATTCACCCCTCCACTTT. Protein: CASSSGNSPLHF.

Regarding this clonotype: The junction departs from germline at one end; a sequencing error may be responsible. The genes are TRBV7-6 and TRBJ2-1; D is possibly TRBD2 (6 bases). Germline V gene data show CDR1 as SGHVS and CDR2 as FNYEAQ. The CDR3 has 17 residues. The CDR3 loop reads CANSLAVGWGTTNEQFF. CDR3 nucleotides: TGTGCCAACAGCTTAGCGGTGGGGTGGGGAACTACGAATGAGCAGTTCTTC.

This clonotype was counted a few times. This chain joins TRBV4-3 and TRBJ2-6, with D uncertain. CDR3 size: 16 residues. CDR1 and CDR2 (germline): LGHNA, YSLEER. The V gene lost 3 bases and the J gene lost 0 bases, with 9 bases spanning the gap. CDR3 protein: CASSHEPSSGANVLTF. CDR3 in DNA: TGCGCCAGCAGCCACGAACCAAGCTCTGGGGCCAACGTCCTGACTTTC.

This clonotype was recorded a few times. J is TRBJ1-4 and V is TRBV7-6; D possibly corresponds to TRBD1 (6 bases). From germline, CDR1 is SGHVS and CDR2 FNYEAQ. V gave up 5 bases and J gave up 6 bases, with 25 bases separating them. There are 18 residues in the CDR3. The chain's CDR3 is CASSPQEGRGPLDEKLFF. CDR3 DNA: TGTGCCAGCAGCCCACAAGAAGGCAGGGGCCCGCTGGATGAAAAACTGTTTTTT.

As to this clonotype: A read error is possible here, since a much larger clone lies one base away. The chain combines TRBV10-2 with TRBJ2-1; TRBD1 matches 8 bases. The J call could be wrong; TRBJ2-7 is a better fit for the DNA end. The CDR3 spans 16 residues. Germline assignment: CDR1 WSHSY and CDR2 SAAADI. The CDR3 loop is CASSEWTDRAYNEQYF. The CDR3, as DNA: TGCGCCAGCAGTGAGTGGACGGACAGGGCCTACAATGAGCAGTACTTC.

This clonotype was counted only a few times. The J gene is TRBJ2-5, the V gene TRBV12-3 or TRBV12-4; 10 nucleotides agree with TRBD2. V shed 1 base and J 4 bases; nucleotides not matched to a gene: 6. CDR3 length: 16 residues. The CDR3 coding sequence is TGTGCCAGCAGTTTAGGGTCTAGCGGGGGTTCAGAGACCCAGTACTTC. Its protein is CASSLGSSGGSETQYF.

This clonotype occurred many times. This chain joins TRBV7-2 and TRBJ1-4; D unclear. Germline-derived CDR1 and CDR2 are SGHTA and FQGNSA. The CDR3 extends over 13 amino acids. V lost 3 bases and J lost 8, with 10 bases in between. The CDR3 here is CASSFAGEEKLFF. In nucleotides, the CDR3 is TGTGCCAGCAGCTTTGCTGGGGAAGAAAAACTGTTTTTT. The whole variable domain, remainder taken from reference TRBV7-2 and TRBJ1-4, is GAGVSQSPSNKVTEKGKDVELRCDPISGHTALYWYRQSLGQGLEFLIYFQGNSAPDKSGLPSDRFSAERTGGSVSTLTIQRTQQEDSAVYLCASSFAGEEKLFFGSGTQLSVL.

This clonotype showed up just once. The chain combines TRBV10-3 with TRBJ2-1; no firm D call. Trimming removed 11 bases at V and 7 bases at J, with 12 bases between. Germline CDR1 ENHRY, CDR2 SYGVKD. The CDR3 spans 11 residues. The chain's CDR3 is CALRTSNEQFF. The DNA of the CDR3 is TGTGCCCTCCGGACCTCTAATGAGCAGTTCTTC.

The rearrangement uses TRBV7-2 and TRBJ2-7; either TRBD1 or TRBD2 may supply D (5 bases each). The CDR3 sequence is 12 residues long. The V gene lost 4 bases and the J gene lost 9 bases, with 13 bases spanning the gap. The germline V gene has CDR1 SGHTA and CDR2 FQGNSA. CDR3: CASSWGWDGQYF. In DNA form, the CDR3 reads TGTGCCAGCAGCTGGGGATGGGACGGGCAGTACTTC.

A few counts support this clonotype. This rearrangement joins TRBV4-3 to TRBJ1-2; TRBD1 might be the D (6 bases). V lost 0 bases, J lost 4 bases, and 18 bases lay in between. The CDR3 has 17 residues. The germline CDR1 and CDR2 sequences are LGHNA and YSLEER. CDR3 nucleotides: TGCGCCAGCAGCCAAGATCCGTCGCAGGGGATCGCCTATGGCTACACCTTC. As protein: CASSQDPSQGIAYGYTF.

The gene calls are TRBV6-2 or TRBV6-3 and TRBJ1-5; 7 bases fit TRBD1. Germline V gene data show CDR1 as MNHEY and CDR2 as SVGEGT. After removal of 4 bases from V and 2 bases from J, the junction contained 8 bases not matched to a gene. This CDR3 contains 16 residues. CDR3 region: CASSSLTGPGNQPQHF. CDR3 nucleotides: TGTGCCAGCAGTTCCTTGACAGGGCCGGGCAATCAGCCCCAGCATTTT.

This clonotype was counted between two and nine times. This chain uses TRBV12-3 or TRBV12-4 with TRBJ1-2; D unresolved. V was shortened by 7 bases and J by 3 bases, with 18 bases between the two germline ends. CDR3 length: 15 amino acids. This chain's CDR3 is CASIVRGLRYYGYTF. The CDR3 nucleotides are TGTGCCAGCATTGTCCGGGGATTAAGATACTATGGCTACACCTTC.

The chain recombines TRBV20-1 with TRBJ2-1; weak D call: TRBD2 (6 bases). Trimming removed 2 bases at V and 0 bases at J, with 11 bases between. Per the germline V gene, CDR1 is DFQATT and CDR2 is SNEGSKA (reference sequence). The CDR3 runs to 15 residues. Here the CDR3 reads CSARRAGSSYNEQFF. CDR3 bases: TGCAGTGCTAGAAGGGCGGGGAGCTCCTACAATGAGCAGTTCTTC.

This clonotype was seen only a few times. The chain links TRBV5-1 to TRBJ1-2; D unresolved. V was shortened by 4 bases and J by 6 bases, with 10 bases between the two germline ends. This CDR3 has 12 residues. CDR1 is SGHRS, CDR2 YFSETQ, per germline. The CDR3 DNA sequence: TGCGCCAGCAGCGTAGACCAGAATGGCTACACCTTC. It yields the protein CASSVDQNGYTF.

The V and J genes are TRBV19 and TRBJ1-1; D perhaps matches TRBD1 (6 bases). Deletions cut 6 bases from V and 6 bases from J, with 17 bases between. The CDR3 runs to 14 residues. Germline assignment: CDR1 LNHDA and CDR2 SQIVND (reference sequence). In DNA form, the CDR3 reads TGTGCCAGTAGGGGGGCGGCTGGATACGCTGAAGCTTTCTTT. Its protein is CASRGAAGYAEAFF.